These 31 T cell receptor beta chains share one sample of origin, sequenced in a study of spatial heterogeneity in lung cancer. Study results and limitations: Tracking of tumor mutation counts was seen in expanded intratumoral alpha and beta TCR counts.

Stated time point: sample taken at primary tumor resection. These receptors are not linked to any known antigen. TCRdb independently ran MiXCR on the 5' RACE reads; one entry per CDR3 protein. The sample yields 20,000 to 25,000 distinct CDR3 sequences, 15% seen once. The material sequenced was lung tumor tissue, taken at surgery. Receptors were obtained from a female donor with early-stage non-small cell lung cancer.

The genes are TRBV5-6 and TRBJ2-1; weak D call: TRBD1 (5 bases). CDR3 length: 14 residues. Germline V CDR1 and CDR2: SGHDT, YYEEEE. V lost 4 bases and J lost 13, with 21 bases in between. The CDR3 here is CASSPNRGSGSQFF. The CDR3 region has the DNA TGTGCCAGCAGCCCCAATAGGGGCTCCGGAAGCCAGTTCTTC.

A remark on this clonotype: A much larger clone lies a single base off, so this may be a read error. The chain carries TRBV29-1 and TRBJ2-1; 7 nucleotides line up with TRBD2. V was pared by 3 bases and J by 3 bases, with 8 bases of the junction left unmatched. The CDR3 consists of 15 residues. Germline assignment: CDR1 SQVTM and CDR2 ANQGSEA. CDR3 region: CSVEGRGGDYNEQFF. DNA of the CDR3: TGCAGCGTTGAGGGGAGGGGCGGGGACTACAATGAGCAGTTCTTC.

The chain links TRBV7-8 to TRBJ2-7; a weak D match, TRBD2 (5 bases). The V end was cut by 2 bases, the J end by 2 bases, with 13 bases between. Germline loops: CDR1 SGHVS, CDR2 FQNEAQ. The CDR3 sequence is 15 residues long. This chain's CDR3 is CASSLSGQVPYEQYF. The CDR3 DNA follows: TGTGCCAGCAGCTTAAGCGGCCAGGTCCCCTACGAGCAGTACTTC. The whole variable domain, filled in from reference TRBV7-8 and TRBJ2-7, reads GAGVSQSPRYKVAKRGQDVALRCDPISGHVSLFWYQQALGQGPEFLTYFQNEAQLDKSGLPSDRFFAERPEGSVSTLKIQRTQQEDSAVYLCASSLSGQVPYEQYFGPGTRLTVT.

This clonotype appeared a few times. The CDR3: CASSPAWTSGRARSSYEQYF. For the CDR3, the DNA is TGTGCCAGCAGCCCTGCCTGGACTAGCGGGAGAGCCAGGAGCTCCTACGAGCAGTACTTC. J is TRBJ2-7 and V is TRBV7-2; 13 bases line up with TRBD2. The junction had 16 bases not matched to a gene; V was cut back by 5 bases and J by 0 bases. From germline, CDR1 is SGHTA and CDR2 FQGNSA. This CDR3 has 20 residues.

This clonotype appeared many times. The CDR3 region is CASSSTGTTAETQYF. Here the CDR3 DNA reads TGTGCCAGCAGTTCGACCGGGACTACAGCAGAGACCCAGTACTTC. The chain has TRBV12-3 or TRBV12-4 and TRBJ2-5; 7 nucleotides align to TRBD2. The V gene end was trimmed by 4 bases and the J gene end by 4 bases; junction bases not matched to a gene: 9. The CDR3 is 15 amino acids.

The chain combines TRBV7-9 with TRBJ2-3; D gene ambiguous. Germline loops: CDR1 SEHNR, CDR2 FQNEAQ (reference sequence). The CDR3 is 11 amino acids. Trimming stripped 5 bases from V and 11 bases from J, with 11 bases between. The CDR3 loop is CASSPRTMQYF. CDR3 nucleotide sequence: TGTGCCAGCAGCCCCCGTACGATGCAGTATTTT.

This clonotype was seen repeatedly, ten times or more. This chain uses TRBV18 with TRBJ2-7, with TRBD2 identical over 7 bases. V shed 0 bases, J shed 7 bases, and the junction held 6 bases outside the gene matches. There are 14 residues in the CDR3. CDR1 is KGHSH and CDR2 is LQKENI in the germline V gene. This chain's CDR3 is CASSPPTREQEQYF. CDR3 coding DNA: TGTGCCAGCTCACCACCCACGCGGGAGCAAGAGCAGTACTTC.

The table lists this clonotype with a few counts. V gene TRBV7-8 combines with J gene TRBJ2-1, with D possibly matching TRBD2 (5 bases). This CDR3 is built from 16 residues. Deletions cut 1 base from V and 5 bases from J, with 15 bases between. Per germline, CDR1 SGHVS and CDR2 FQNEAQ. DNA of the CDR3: TGTGCCAGCAGCTTAGTCTTCGGGATCCGGGACAATGAGCAGTTCTTC. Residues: CASSLVFGIRDNEQFF.

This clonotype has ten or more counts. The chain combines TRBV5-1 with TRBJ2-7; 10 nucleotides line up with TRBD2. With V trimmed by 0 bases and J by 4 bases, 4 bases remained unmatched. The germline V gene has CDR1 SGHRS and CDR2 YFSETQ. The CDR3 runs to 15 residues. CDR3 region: CASSLASAGGYEQYF. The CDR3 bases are TGCGCCAGCAGCTTGGCCTCAGCGGGGGGGTACGAGCAGTACTTC.

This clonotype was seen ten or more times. For the CDR3, the DNA is TGCAGTGCTAGAGATAGTAGGGGGTTGGACGAGCAGTACTTC. Translating gives CSARDSRGLDEQYF. The V and J genes are TRBV20-1 and TRBJ2-7; tentative D call: TRBD1 (6 bases). V lost 0 bases, J lost 5 bases, and 14 bases lay in between. Germline V gene lookup returns CDR1 DFQATT and CDR2 SNEGSKA (reference sequence). The CDR3 consists of 14 residues.

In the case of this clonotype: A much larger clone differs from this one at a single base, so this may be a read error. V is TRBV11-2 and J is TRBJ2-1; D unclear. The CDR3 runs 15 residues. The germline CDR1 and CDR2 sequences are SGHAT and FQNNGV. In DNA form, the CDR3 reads TGTTCCAGCAGCTTGTCTTTTCGCCGTTACAATGAGCAGTTCTTC. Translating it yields CSSSLSFRRYNEQFF.

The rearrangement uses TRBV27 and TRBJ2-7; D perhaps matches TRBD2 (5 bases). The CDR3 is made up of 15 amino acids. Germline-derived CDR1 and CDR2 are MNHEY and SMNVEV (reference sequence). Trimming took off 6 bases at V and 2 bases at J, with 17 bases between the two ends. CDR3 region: CASSLRAGTPYEQYF. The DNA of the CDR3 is TGTGCCAGCAGCCTGCGGGCGGGCACTCCCTACGAGCAGTACTTC.

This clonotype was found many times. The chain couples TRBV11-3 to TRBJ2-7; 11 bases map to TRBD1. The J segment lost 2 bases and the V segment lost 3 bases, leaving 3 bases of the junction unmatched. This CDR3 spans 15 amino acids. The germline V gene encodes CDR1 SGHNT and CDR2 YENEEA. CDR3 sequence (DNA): TGTGCCAGCAGCTTGGGACAGGGGGTTCCCTACGAGCAGTACTTC. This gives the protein CASSLGQGVPYEQYF.

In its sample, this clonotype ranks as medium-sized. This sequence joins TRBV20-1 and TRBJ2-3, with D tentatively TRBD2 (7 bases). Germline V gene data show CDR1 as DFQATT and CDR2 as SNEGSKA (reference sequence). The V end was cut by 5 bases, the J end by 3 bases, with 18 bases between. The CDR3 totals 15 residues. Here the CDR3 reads CSAPGGGMRTDTQYF. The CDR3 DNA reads TGCAGTGCTCCGGGGGGCGGGATGAGGACAGATACGCAGTATTTT.

The CDR3 coding sequence is TGTGCCAGCAGTTATGGCCAGCGGGAGACCCAGTACTTC. Translation: CASSYGQRETQYF. The rearrangement joins TRBV27 to TRBJ2-5, with D perhaps TRBD2 (5 bases). The CDR3 consists of 13 residues. V was shortened by 4 bases and J by 5 bases, with 11 bases between the two germline ends. Germline lookup yields CDR1 MNHEY and CDR2 SMNVEV (reference sequence).

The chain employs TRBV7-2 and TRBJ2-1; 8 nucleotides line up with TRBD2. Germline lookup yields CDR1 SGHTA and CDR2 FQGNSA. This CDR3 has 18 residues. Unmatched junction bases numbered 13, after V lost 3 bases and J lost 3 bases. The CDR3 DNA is TGTGCCAGCAGCTTTTTATTCGCCGGGACTAGGGTCTACAATGAGCAGTTCTTC. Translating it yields CASSFLFAGTRVYNEQFF.

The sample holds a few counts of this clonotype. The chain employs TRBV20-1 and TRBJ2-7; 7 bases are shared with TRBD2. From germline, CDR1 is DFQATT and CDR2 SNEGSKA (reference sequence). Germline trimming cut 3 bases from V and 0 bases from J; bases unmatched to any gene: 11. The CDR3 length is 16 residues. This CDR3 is CSASEEVAGVSYEQYF. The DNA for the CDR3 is TGCAGTGCTAGCGAGGAGGTGGCGGGAGTCTCCTACGAGCAGTACTTC.

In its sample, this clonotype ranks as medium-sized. Here the CDR3 reads CASSDPGGGSSYEQYF. CDR3 bases: TGTGCCAGCAGCGATCCGGGAGGAGGGAGCTCCTACGAGCAGTACTTC. The chain recombines TRBV2 with TRBJ2-7; TRBD2 aligns across 7 bases. Germline lookup yields CDR1 SNHLY and CDR2 FYNNEI. The CDR3 is 16 amino acids. The V gene end was trimmed by 6 bases and the J gene end by 0 bases; junction bases not matched to a gene: 11.

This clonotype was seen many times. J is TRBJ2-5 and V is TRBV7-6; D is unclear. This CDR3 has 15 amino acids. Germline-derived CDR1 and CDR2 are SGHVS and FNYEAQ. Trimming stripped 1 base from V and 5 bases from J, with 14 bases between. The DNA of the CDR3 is TGTGCCAGCAGCTTAGAATGGGGTAATTTGGAGACCCAGTACTTC. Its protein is CASSLEWGNLETQYF. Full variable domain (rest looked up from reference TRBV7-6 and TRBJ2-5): GAGVSQSPRYKVTKRGQDVALRCDPISGHVSLYWYRQALGQGPEFLTYFNYEAQQDKSGLPNDRFSAERPEGSISTLTIQRTEQRDSAMYRCASSLEWGNLETQYFGPGTRLLVL.

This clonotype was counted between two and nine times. The CDR3 region is CASSGLNRADEQFF. The DNA of the CDR3 is TGTGCCAGCAGTGGCCTTAACAGGGCCGATGAGCAGTTCTTC. The chain joins TRBV25-1 to TRBJ2-1, with D possibly TRBD1 on 6 matching bases. This CDR3 is built from 14 residues. Germline V gene sequence: CDR1 MGHDK, CDR2 SYGVNS. Trimming removed 4 bases at V and 8 bases at J, with 15 bases between.

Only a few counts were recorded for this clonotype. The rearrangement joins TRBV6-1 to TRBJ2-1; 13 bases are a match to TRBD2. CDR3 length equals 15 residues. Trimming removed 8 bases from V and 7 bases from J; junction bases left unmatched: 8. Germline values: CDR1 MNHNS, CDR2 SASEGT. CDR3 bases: TGTGCCAGCCGAAGACTAGCGGGAGGCTTTAATGAGCAGTTCTTC. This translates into CASRRLAGGFNEQFF.

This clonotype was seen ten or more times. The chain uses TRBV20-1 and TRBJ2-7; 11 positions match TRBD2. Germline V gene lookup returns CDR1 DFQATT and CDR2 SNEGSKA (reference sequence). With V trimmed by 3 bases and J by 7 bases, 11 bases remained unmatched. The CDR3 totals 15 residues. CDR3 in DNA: TGCAGTGCTAGGTCGCTAGCGGGAGGACAGGGGGAGCAGTACTTC. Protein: CSARSLAGGQGEQYF.

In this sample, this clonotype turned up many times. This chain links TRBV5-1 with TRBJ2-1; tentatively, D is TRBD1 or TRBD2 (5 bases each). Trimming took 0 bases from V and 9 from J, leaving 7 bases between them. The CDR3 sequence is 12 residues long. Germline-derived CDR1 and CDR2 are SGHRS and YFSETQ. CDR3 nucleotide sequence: TGCGCCAGCAGCTTGGAAGGGACTGAGCAGTTCTTC. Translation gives CASSLEGTEQFF.

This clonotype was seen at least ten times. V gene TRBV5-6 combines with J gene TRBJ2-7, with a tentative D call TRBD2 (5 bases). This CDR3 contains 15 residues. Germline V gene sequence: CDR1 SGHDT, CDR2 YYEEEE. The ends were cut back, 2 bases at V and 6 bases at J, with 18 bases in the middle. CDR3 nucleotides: TGTGCCAGCAGCTTTGCCTGGGGAGCCCGCGGCGAGCAGTACTTC. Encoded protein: CASSFAWGARGEQYF.

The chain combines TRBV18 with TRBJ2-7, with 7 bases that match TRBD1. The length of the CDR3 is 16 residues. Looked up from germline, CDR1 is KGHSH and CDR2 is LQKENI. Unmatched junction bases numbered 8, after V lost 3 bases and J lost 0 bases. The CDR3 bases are TGTGCCAGCTCACCTATATTGACAGGGAGCTCCTACGAGCAGTACTTC. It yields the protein CASSPILTGSSYEQYF.

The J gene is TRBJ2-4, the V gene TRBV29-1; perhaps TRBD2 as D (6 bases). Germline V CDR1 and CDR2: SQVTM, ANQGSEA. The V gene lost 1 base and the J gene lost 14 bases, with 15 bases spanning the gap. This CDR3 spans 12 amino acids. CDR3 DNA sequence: TGCAGCGTTGAAGTACTAGCCGGTCCCAAGTACTTC. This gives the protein CSVEVLAGPKYF.

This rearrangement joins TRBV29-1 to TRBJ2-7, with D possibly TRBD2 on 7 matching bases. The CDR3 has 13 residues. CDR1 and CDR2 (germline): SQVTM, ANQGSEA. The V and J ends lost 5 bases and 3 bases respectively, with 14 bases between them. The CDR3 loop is CSVRQGRDYEQYF. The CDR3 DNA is TGCAGCGTTCGGCAGGGGAGGGACTACGAGCAGTACTTC.

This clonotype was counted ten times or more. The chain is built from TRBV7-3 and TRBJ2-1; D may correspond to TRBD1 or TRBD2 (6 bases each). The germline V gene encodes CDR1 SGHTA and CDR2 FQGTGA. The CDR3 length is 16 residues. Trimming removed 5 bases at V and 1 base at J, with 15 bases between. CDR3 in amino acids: CASSAFGGVSYNEQFF. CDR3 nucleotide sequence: TGTGCCAGCAGCGCCTTCGGGGGCGTTTCCTACAATGAGCAGTTCTTC.

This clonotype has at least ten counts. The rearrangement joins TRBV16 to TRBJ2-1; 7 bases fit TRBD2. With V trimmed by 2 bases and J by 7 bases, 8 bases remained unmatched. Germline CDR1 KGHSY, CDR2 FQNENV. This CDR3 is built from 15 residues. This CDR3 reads CASSQATSLRNEQFF. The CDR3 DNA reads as TGTGCCAGCAGCCAAGCGACTAGCTTAAGGAATGAGCAGTTCTTC.

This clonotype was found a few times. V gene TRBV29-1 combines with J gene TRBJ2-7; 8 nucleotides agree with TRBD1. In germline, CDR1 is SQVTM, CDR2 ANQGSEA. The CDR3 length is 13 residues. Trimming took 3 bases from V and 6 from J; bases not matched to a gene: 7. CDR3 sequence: CSVDRQGAGEQYF. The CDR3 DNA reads TGCAGCGTTGACCGGCAGGGGGCGGGCGAGCAGTACTTC.

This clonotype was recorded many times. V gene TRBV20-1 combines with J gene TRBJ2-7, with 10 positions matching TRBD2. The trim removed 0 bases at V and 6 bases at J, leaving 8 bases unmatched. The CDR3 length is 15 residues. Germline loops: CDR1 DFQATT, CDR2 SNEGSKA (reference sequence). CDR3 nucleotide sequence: TGCAGTGCTAGAGAGCGGCTAGCGGGAGTACCCGAGCAGTACTTC. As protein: CSARERLAGVPEQYF.